This T cell receptor beta chain originates from a study of shared clonotypes between healthy human individuals. Sequenced by immunoSEQ multiplex PCR; TCRdb stores in-frame clones only, minus some. In the table there are just under 95,000 clones, 60% to 70% of which are singletons. This clone was recorded a few times. Its antigen remains unknown. Overall study findings and caveats: Sharing of clonotypes among donors was expected to vary with sequencing depth.

V shed 2 bases and J 0 bases; nucleotides not matched to a gene: 0. The CDR3 has 15 amino acids. The germline gives CDR1 MDHEN, CDR2 SYDVKM. This sequence was found in a young man in good health. V is TRBV28 and J is TRBJ2-1; 8 bases align to TRBD2. The sample comprised memory CD8+ T cells sorted from blood. The sample's subset: CD45RO+ cells pooled with CCR7-negative TemRA cells. The CDR3 region is CASSLLAGSYNEQFF. In DNA, the CDR3 is TGTGCCAGCAGTTTACTAGCGGGCTCCTACAATGAGCAGTTCTTC.